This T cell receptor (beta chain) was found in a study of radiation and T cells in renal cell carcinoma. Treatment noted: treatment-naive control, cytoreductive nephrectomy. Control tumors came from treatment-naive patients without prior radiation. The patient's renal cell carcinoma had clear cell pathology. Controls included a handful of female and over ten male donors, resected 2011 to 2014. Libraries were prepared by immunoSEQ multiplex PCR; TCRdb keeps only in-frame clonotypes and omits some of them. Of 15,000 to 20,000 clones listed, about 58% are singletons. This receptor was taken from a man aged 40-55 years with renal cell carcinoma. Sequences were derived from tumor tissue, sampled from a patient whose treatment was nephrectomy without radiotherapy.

The DNA for the CDR3 is TGCGCCAGCAGCTTGAATGAGGGGAACTATGGCTACACCTTC. Translated: CASSLNEGNYGYTF. The chain is built from TRBV5-1 and TRBJ1-2; weak D call: TRBD1 (5 bases). The CDR3 spans 14 residues. Germline V gene data show CDR1 as SGHRS and CDR2 as YFSETQ. V was pared by 1 base and J by 2 bases, with 9 bases between.